The 9 T cell receptor beta chains reported below all come from one sample, sequenced in a study of control samples from healthy donors and cancer patients (TCRdb year 2020). Libraries were prepared through the immunoSEQ multiplex PCR assay. The table was pulled from immuneACCESS by TCRdb, which kept in-frame rearrangements only. Such tables lose some clones; where checked, under half of the loss comes from unresolved V genes, and the rest has no known cause. Across this sample there are approximately 160,000 clones, with roughly 92% seen only once. 0.68% of the sample comes from the top ten. Material for sequencing was blood. The receptors were sampled from a woman aged 30 to 39 in good health.

This sequence joins TRBV5-4 and TRBJ1-1, with a tentative D call TRBD1 (5 bases). Deletions cut 4 bases from V and 6 bases from J, with 13 bases between. Germline loops: CDR1 SGHNT, CDR2 YYREEE (reference sequence). This CDR3 contains 13 residues. DNA of the CDR3: TGTGCCAGCAGCGAGATTGACAGCCCTGAAGCTTTCTTT. Translating it yields CASSEIDSPEAFF.

This sequence joins TRBV7-8 and TRBJ2-7; D might be TRBD2 (6 bases). Trimming removed 0 bases at V and 5 bases at J, with 14 bases between. The CDR3 consists of 15 residues. Germline values: CDR1 SGHVS, CDR2 FQNEAQ. CDR3 region: CASSLALGGIDEQYF. The DNA for the CDR3 is TGTGCCAGCAGCTTAGCGCTGGGGGGTATCGACGAGCAGTACTTC.

The rearrangement uses TRBV7-9 and TRBJ1-1; D not certain. The CDR3 is made up of 14 amino acids. The V and J ends lost 4 bases and 2 bases respectively, with 11 bases between them. CDR1 SEHNR and CDR2 FQNEAQ come from the germline V gene (reference sequence). The CDR3 DNA reads TGTGCCAGCAGCTCTTGGCAGCAAAACACTGAAGCTTTCTTT. Translation: CASSSWQQNTEAFF.

CDR3 region: CASSRMTTDRGPTNEKLFF. The CDR3 DNA reads TGCGCCAGCAGCCGTATGACCACTGACAGGGGGCCAACTAATGAAAAACTGTTTTTT. The chain links TRBV4-1 to TRBJ1-4; 10 positions agree with TRBD1. This CDR3 comprises 19 residues. The ends lost 4 bases at V and 0 bases at J; junction bases unmatched: 11. Germline V gene sequence: CDR1 MGHRA, CDR2 YSYEKL.

CDR3 protein: CAWAGLLRSGANVLTF. CDR3 in DNA: TGTGCCTGGGCGGGGCTTCTCCGCTCTGGGGCCAACGTCCTGACTTTC. The chain is built from TRBV30 and TRBJ2-6, with a weak D call TRBD2 (6 bases). Germline V gene lookup returns CDR1 GTSNPN and CDR2 SVGIG (reference sequence). V gave up 5 bases and J gave up 0 bases, with 14 bases separating them. This CDR3 spans 16 amino acids.

The chain employs TRBV5-5 and TRBJ1-4; D is ambiguous. Trimming stripped 0 bases from V and 5 bases from J, with 8 bases between. Germline V gives CDR1 SGHKS, CDR2 YYEKEE (reference sequence). This CDR3 comprises 14 residues. CDR3 nucleotide sequence: TGTGCCAGCAGCTTGGGACACGGGAATGAAAAACTGTTTTTT. Protein sequence: CASSLGHGNEKLFF.

The CDR3 region is CASSQDLAGVYNEQFF. CDR3 nucleotides: TGCGCCAGCAGCCAAGATTTGGCGGGAGTCTACAATGAGCAGTTCTTC. The V gene is TRBV4-3, the J gene TRBJ2-1; TRBD2 agrees at 7 bases. CDR1 is LGHNA and CDR2 is YSLEER in the germline V gene. Germline trimming cut 0 bases from V and 3 bases from J; bases unmatched to any gene: 5. The CDR3 covers 16 residues.

V is TRBV18 and J is TRBJ1-5; the match to TRBD1 covers 8 bases. Germline V gives CDR1 KGHSH, CDR2 LQKENI. The ends lost 6 bases at V and 5 bases at J; junction bases unmatched: 9. The CDR3 is 15 residues long. The CDR3 region is CASSPQTGADQPQHF. The CDR3 DNA follows: TGTGCCAGCTCCCCTCAGACAGGGGCGGATCAGCCCCAGCATTTT.

The chain uses TRBV27 and TRBJ2-7; TRBD2 might be the D (5 bases). Looked up from germline, CDR1 is MNHEY and CDR2 is SMNVEV (reference sequence). This CDR3 comprises 14 residues. Trimming removed 6 bases at V and 6 bases at J, with 18 bases between. The CDR3 nucleotides read TGTGCCAGCAGAAAGGGCACTAGGCTCTCCGAGCAGTACTTC. Translating it yields CASRKGTRLSEQYF.